The 18 T cell receptor beta chains reported below all come from one sample, sequenced in a study of T cell repertoires in cytomegalovirus infection. A single record per CDR3 protein comes from TCRdb applying MiXCR to the reads. This sample carries approximately 500,000 distinct CDR3 sequences, roughly 10% of them seen once, and the ten largest clones take 9.5% to 13%. Sequencing input: PBMCs. The receptors here all came from a human donor in good health (CMV status not recorded). Some clones in this sample may be carry-over from other donors' samples.

This clonotype was seen more than once but under ten times. This chain's CDR3 is CSVGGGQYNEQFF. The CDR3 nucleotides read TGCAGCGTGGGGGGGGGCCAGTACAATGAGCAGTTCTTC. The chain is built from TRBV29-1 and TRBJ2-1, with a possible D match to TRBD2 (7 bases). The germline V and J ends were trimmed by 6 bases and 4 bases, with 13 bases remaining between them. Germline values: CDR1 SQVTM, CDR2 ANQGSEA. The CDR3 totals 13 residues.

There are a few counts of this clonotype. The chain combines TRBV28 with TRBJ1-4; D not certain. Germline V lookup: CDR1 MDHEN, CDR2 SYDVKM. CDR3 length equals 12 residues. Trimming shortened V by 3 bases and J by 13 bases, and 12 bases separated the two germline ends. CDR3 sequence reads: CASSFKGVALFF. CDR3 coding DNA: TGTGCCAGCAGTTTTAAGGGTGTGGCACTGTTTTTT. The variable domain in full, with the rest retrieved from reference TRBV28 and TRBJ1-4, is DVKVTQSSRYLVKRTGEKVFLECVQDMDHENMFWYRQDPGLGLRLIYFSYDVKMKEKGDIPEGYSVSREKKERFSLILESASTNQTSMYLCASSFKGVALFFGSGTQLSVL.

At least ten counts were recorded for this clonotype. The chain is built from TRBV18 and TRBJ2-5; unclear D gene. Germline V gene data show CDR1 as KGHSH and CDR2 as LQKENI. The CDR3 runs to 14 residues. V lost 0 bases to trimming and J lost 5 bases, with 10 bases between them. CDR3 sequence reads: CASSPPASSETQYF. DNA of the CDR3: TGTGCCAGCTCACCACCGGCCAGCTCGGAGACCCAGTACTTC.

The CDR3 is CASRLSRDQETQYF. In DNA form, the CDR3 reads TGTGCCAGCAGGCTTAGCAGGGACCAAGAGACCCAGTACTTC. This chain connects TRBV28 to TRBJ2-5; the D gene is possibly TRBD1 (5 bases). The CDR3 sequence is 14 residues long. Per the germline V gene, CDR1 is MDHEN and CDR2 is SYDVKM. Trimming removed 6 bases at V and 0 bases at J, with 11 bases between.

This clonotype has ten or more counts. This rearrangement joins TRBV28 to TRBJ2-7, with D possibly TRBD2 on 5 matching bases. The CDR3 length is 14 residues. Germline CDR1 is MDHEN and CDR2 is SYDVKM. The germline V and J ends were trimmed by 6 bases and 3 bases, with 15 bases remaining between them. The CDR3 coding sequence is TGTGCCAGCAGAATTGGGAGCAGCCTCTACGAGCAGTACTTC. Its translation: CASRIGSSLYEQYF.

Ten or more counts support this clonotype. V is TRBV20-1 and J is TRBJ2-6; D is possibly TRBD1 or TRBD2 (5 bases each). This CDR3 region has 12 residues. The germline V and J ends were trimmed by 6 bases and 4 bases, with 7 bases remaining between them. Germline V gene data show CDR1 as DFQATT and CDR2 as SNEGSKA (reference sequence). The CDR3 is CSAGDGANVLTF. The DNA of the CDR3 is TGCAGTGCCGGGGACGGGGCCAACGTCCTGACTTTC.

This clonotype came up many times. V and J are TRBV3-1 and TRBJ2-7, with 8 bases aligning to TRBD1. CDR1 LGHDT and CDR2 YNNKEL come from the germline V gene (reference sequence). V gave up 3 bases and J gave up 2 bases; unmatched junction bases: 9. This CDR3 spans 16 amino acids. The CDR3 DNA reads TGTGCCAGCAGCCACCGGGGACAGGCCATAACCTACGAGCAGTACTTC. Translation gives CASSHRGQAITYEQYF.

This clonotype was picked up many times. This chain connects TRBV12-3 or TRBV12-4 to TRBJ2-5; TRBD2 matches at 13 bases. Trimming took 2 bases from V and 1 from J; bases not matched to a gene: 7. The CDR3 spans 18 residues. The DNA for the CDR3 is TGTGCCAGCAGTTTACCCTTCGGACTAGCGGGAGTCCAAGAGACCCAGTACTTC. It is translated as CASSLPFGLAGVQETQYF.

This clonotype was counted at least ten times. The V gene is TRBV28, the J gene TRBJ1-5; 7 bases match TRBD1. The CDR3 runs 13 residues. V gave up 8 bases and J gave up 6 bases; unmatched junction bases: 7. Germline CDR1 MDHEN, CDR2 SYDVKM. CDR3: CASREGAGQPQHF. The CDR3 nucleotides are TGTGCCAGCCGAGAGGGGGCTGGTCAGCCCCAGCATTTT.

This clonotype was picked up many times. The chain carries TRBV25-1 and TRBJ2-3; TRBD1 matches at 7 bases. V shed 6 bases, J shed 1 base, and the junction held 7 bases outside the gene matches. Per germline, CDR1 MGHDK and CDR2 SYGVNS. The CDR3 sequence is 15 residues long. CDR3 DNA sequence: TGTGCCAGCAGCCCAACCGACAGGGGCACAGATACGCAGTATTTT. Protein product: CASSPTDRGTDTQYF. Variable domain in full (rest from reference TRBV25-1 and TRBJ2-3): EADIYQTPRYLVIGTGKKITLECSQTMGHDKMYWYQQDPGMELHLIHYSYGVNSTEKGDLSSESTVSRIRTEHFPLTLESARPSHTSQYLCASSPTDRGTDTQYFGPGTRLTVL.

Many counts were recorded for this clonotype. This chain links TRBV5-6 with TRBJ2-7; D is possibly TRBD1 (5 bases). Trimming took off 0 bases at V and 3 bases at J, with 16 bases between the two ends. This CDR3 has 16 residues. The germline gives CDR1 SGHDT, CDR2 YYEEEE. CDR3 sequence reads: CASSLGPKTVSYEQYF. The CDR3 DNA reads TGTGCCAGCAGCTTGGGTCCCAAGACAGTTAGCTACGAGCAGTACTTC.

This clonotype has at least ten counts. The chain couples TRBV6-5 to TRBJ1-1; D is perhaps TRBD1 (5 bases). Germline V gene sequence: CDR1 MNHEY, CDR2 SVGAGI. V was shortened by 0 bases and J by 8 bases, with 16 bases between the two germline ends. This CDR3 spans 15 amino acids. The CDR3 region is CASSYSLQDWEEAFF. For the CDR3, the DNA is TGTGCCAGCAGTTACTCATTACAGGACTGGGAGGAAGCTTTCTTT.

This clonotype was picked up many times. The chain carries TRBV19 and TRBJ1-5, with 10 bases matching TRBD1. Germline V gene data show CDR1 as LNHDA and CDR2 as SQIVND (reference sequence). The J segment lost 6 bases and the V segment lost 9 bases, leaving 8 bases of the junction unmatched. CDR3 size: 14 residues. In nucleotides, the CDR3 is TGTGCCAGCTACGGGACAGGGGTGTCTCAGCCCCAGCATTTT. It translates to CASYGTGVSQPQHF.

Only a few counts were recorded for this clonotype. This chain uses TRBV3-1 with TRBJ1-3; weak D call: TRBD1 (6 bases). With 4 bases removed from V and 0 bases from J, the gap between germline ends came to 13 bases. CDR3 length equals 16 residues. Per germline, CDR1 LGHDT and CDR2 YNNKEL (reference sequence). CDR3 residues: CASSLDRRSSGNTIYF. The CDR3 DNA sequence: TGTGCCAGCAGCCTCGACAGGAGAAGCTCTGGAAACACCATATATTTT.

This clonotype appeared many times. CDR3 amino acids: CASSLDRLSEQFF. The CDR3 nucleotides read TGTGCCAGCAGCTTAGATAGGTTGAGTGAGCAGTTCTTC. This rearrangement joins TRBV7-8 to TRBJ2-1; no definite D call. Trimming cost V 1 base and J 9 bases, with 10 bases left between them. In germline, CDR1 is SGHVS, CDR2 FQNEAQ. The CDR3 sequence is 13 residues long.

The gene calls are TRBV19 and TRBJ1-4; unclear D gene. This CDR3 has 15 amino acids. The germline CDR1 and CDR2 sequences are LNHDA and SQIVND (reference sequence). V was shortened by 9 bases and J by 0 bases, with 14 bases between the two germline ends. The CDR3 spells CASSVGLATNEKLFF. CDR3 DNA sequence: TGTGCCAGCTCGGTTGGGCTTGCAACTAATGAAAAACTGTTTTTT.

This clonotype was observed many times. The chain carries TRBV4-1 and TRBJ1-1; possible D gene TRBD1, 6 bases. The V gene's germline CDR1 is MGHRA and CDR2 YSYEKL. The ends were cut back, 0 bases at V and 5 bases at J, with 16 bases in the middle. The length of the CDR3 is 16 residues. CDR3 in DNA: TGCGCCAGCAGCCAAGATAAGAAGGGGGGCAGGACTGAAGCTTTCTTT. This translates into CASSQDKKGGRTEAFF.

The chain employs TRBV3-1 and TRBJ2-1; TRBD1 might be the D (5 bases). The CDR3 totals 13 residues. V was cut by 7 bases and J by 5 bases, with 12 bases left in between. The germline V gene encodes CDR1 LGHDT and CDR2 YNNKEL (reference sequence). The CDR3 DNA follows: TGTGCCAGCAAAAAGGGGCAGAACAATGAGCAGTTCTTC. This codes for CASKKGQNNEQFF.